This TCR beta chain was documented in a study of T cells in Graves' hyperthyroidism and ophthalmopathy. Whole-study context: Blood was drawn when the patient was first diagnosed and still untreated. Whole-study findings and limits: Ophthalmopathy was predicted by the model a median of roughly 6 months ahead of onset. Also found in blood were most expanded thyroid clonotypes above 0.001.

The TCR beta CDR3 regions underwent amplification using RNA transcripts as the source. A set of HTBI primers served as the primers for a first-round RT-PCR of the TCR CDR3. TCRdb re-derived calls from the multiplex PCR reads in MiXCR, one entry per CDR3 protein. Among hundreds of thousands of distinct CDR3 sequences, around 25% were seen once, and the ten largest hold 35%. Trimming pared 6 bases from V and 1 base from J, leaving 10 bases between. Germline CDR1 reads MNHEY; CDR2 reads SMNVEV (reference sequence). This CDR3 region has 13 residues. Each diagnosis was grounded in clinical symptoms, serum thyroxine and TRAb, thyroid ultrasound, and orbital computed tomography. This clonotype was detected many times. Its target is unknown.

Sequencing used blood. The gene calls are TRBV27 and TRBJ2-7; unclear D gene. The sequence was collected from a middle-aged woman with Graves' ophthalmopathy. DNA of the CDR3: TGTGCCAGCAGCATTTCCCGTTCCTACGAGCAGTACTTC. It codes for CASSISRSYEQYF.